The next 22 T cell receptor beta chains were all read from a single sample in a study of early T cells in non-severe SARS-CoV-2 infection. TCRdb reprocessed the 5' RACE reads with MiXCR, giving one entry per CDR3 protein. The sample lists about 59,000 distinct CDR3 sequences; roughly 13% were seen once. Sample: whole blood, taken at baseline. Receptor source: an adult who was a healthcare worker with PCR-confirmed SARS-CoV-2 infection or an uninfected control (not recorded which).

The chain is built from TRBV7-6 and TRBJ2-3, with D possibly being TRBD2 (6 bases). The CDR3 has 13 amino acids. Trimming took 8 bases from V and 0 from J, leaving 9 bases between them. Germline-derived CDR1 and CDR2 are SGHVS and FNYEAQ. DNA of the CDR3: TGTGCCAGCGGCGGGACTAGCACAGATACGCAGTATTTT. As protein: CASGGTSTDTQYF.

This clonotype came up many times. The chain joins TRBV29-1 to TRBJ2-6; no clear D gene. The CDR3 has 17 residues. V lost 3 bases and J lost 3, with 18 bases in between. Germline CDR1 is SQVTM and CDR2 is ANQGSEA. In nucleotides, the CDR3 is TGCAGCGTTGAGATAGGCTACAAGGAGTTTGGGGCCAACGTCCTGACTTTC. Residues: CSVEIGYKEFGANVLTF.

This clonotype was observed at least ten times. The chain employs TRBV24-1 and TRBJ2-1, with D uncertain. This CDR3 contains 12 residues. The V gene's germline CDR1 is KGHDR and CDR2 SFDVKD. Trimming pared 3 bases from V and 3 bases from J, leaving 2 bases between. This CDR3 reads CATSDLYNEQFF. DNA of the CDR3: TGTGCCACCAGTGATCTCTACAATGAGCAGTTCTTC.

This clonotype has only a few counts. The chain carries TRBV9 and TRBJ2-2; 7 bases agree with TRBD1. V lost 2 bases to trimming and J lost 2 bases; unmatched junction nucleotides: 9. This CDR3 spans 17 amino acids. Germline CDR1 and CDR2: SGDLS and YYNGEE. CDR3 residues: CASSVQGEPRNTGELFF. The CDR3 coding sequence is TGTGCCAGCAGCGTTCAGGGGGAGCCACGAAACACCGGGGAGCTGTTTTTT.

V is TRBV7-2 and J is TRBJ1-2; D not certain. V lost 5 bases, J lost 3 bases, and 10 bases lay in between. Germline V gives CDR1 SGHTA, CDR2 FQGNSA. The CDR3 has 13 amino acids. The CDR3 sequence: CASSRRTYYGYTF. CDR3 coding DNA: TGTGCCAGCAGCAGACGGACTTACTATGGCTACACCTTC.

This clonotype appeared a few times. The chain combines TRBV29-1 with TRBJ2-3; 12 bases map to TRBD2. V was clipped by 1 base and J by 6 bases; unmatched bases: 8. CDR3 length: 16 amino acids. Germline CDR1 and CDR2: SQVTM and ANQGSEA. The CDR3, as DNA: TGCAGCGTTGAAGGACTAGCGGGGGCCAGCGACGATACGCAGTATTTT. It encodes CSVEGLAGASDDTQYF.

This clonotype has a handful of counts. The chain couples TRBV7-8 to TRBJ1-1; D is unresolved. V was clipped by 1 base and J by 0 bases, with 12 bases between them. Germline V gene sequence: CDR1 SGHVS, CDR2 FQNEAQ. CDR3 length: 16 residues. CDR3: CASSLVSASLNTEAFF. DNA for the CDR3: TGTGCCAGCAGCTTAGTCAGTGCAAGCTTGAACACTGAAGCTTTCTTT.

This clonotype came up once. This chain uses TRBV10-1 with TRBJ2-4; possibly TRBD1 for D (5 bases). V was clipped by 4 bases and J by 3 bases, with 7 bases between them. This CDR3 is built from 13 residues. Germline V CDR1 and CDR2: WNHNN, SYGVQD (reference sequence). The CDR3 nucleotides read TGCGCCAGCAGTGGACAGAACAAAAACATTCAGTACTTC. Protein sequence: CASSGQNKNIQYF.

At least ten counts were recorded for this clonotype. The chain uses TRBV6-5 and TRBJ2-3; TRBD2 agrees at 8 bases. This CDR3 is built from 13 residues. Germline loops: CDR1 MNHEY, CDR2 SVGAGI. The trim removed 11 bases at V and 1 base at J, leaving 5 bases unmatched. CDR3 sequence (DNA): TGTGCCGTGCGGGGGGCAGGCACAGATACGCAGTATTTT. The encoded protein is CAVRGAGTDTQYF.

This clonotype came up many times. The chain has TRBV12-3 or TRBV12-4 and TRBJ1-5, with 7 bases lining up with TRBD1. V dropped 6 bases and J dropped 1; count of bases not matched to a gene: 6. This CDR3 comprises 15 residues. As DNA, the CDR3 is TGTGCCAGCAGAGCGACAGGGAGGAGCAATCAGCCCCAGCATTTT. It is translated as CASRATGRSNQPQHF.

This sequence joins TRBV10-1 and TRBJ2-3; 7 nucleotides align to TRBD2. Germline values: CDR1 WNHNN, CDR2 SYGVQD (reference sequence). This CDR3 has 17 amino acids. The V and J ends lost 2 bases and 6 bases, in that order; junction bases with no gene match: 14. For the CDR3, the DNA is TGCGCCAGCAGTGAGCCCCTCAGGGTAGGGACTATGGATACGCAGTATTTT. It encodes CASSEPLRVGTMDTQYF.

The chain combines TRBV12-3 or TRBV12-4 with TRBJ1-1; D gene unclear. This CDR3 comprises 15 residues. V dropped 3 bases and J dropped 1 base, with 12 bases sitting between them. This CDR3 is CASSFYSVRNTEAFF. The CDR3 DNA reads as TGTGCCAGCAGTTTTTACAGTGTACGGAACACTGAAGCTTTCTTT.

This clonotype was recorded a few times. V and J are TRBV5-4 and TRBJ1-2; D may be TRBD1 (6 bases). The V and J ends lost 4 bases and 3 bases respectively, with 13 bases between them. Germline lookup yields CDR1 SGHNT and CDR2 YYREEE (reference sequence). The CDR3 length is 14 residues. CDR3 amino acids: CASSVTGGYYGYTF. CDR3 nucleotides: TGTGCCAGCAGCGTGACGGGGGGCTACTATGGCTACACCTTC.

This clonotype was picked up a small number of times. The chain carries TRBV7-9 and TRBJ2-7; unclear D gene. V lost 5 bases to trimming and J lost 6 bases, with 14 bases between them. The CDR3 is made up of 13 amino acids. Germline CDR1 reads SEHNR; CDR2 reads FQNEAQ (reference sequence). The CDR3 is CASSPMAAAEQYF. CDR3 in DNA: TGTGCCAGCAGCCCGATGGCGGCGGCCGAGCAGTACTTC.

The V gene is TRBV11-2, the J gene TRBJ2-6; 8 nucleotides line up with TRBD1. This CDR3 has 18 amino acids. V trimming: 5 bases; J trimming: 2 bases; junction bases outside the gene matches: 11. CDR1 and CDR2 (germline): SGHAT, FQNNGV. The CDR3: CASSTRPPGGAGANVLTF. DNA for the CDR3: TGTGCCAGCAGCACGAGACCCCCAGGGGGCGCTGGGGCCAACGTCCTGACTTTC. Complete variable domain (other parts from reference TRBV11-2 and TRBJ2-6): EAGVAQSPRYKIIEKRQSVAFWCNPISGHATLYWYQQILGQGPKLLIQFQNNGVVDDSQLPKDRFSAERLKGVDSTLKIQPAKLEDSAVYLCASSTRPPGGAGANVLTFGAGSRLTVL.

This chain connects TRBV19 to TRBJ2-1; 10 nucleotides line up with TRBD2. This CDR3 is built from 15 residues. Trimming at V came to 7 bases and at J to 8 bases, leaving 11 bases not matched to a gene. Germline V gene sequence: CDR1 LNHDA, CDR2 SQIVND (reference sequence). This chain's CDR3 is CASTLSGRSGYEQFF. Written as DNA, the CDR3 is TGTGCCAGTACCCTTAGCGGGAGGTCCGGATATGAGCAGTTCTTC.

This clonotype came up many times. The chain recombines TRBV28 with TRBJ2-1; the match to TRBD2 covers 9 bases. With V trimmed by 3 bases and J by 5 bases, 5 bases remained unmatched. Per the germline V gene, CDR1 is MDHEN and CDR2 is SYDVKM. CDR3 length: 15 amino acids. The CDR3 DNA is TGTGCCAGCAGTTTGGGCGGGGGGGCCCACAATGAGCAGTTCTTC. It specifies CASSLGGGAHNEQFF.

This clonotype was recorded a few times. The rearrangement joins TRBV29-1 to TRBJ2-1; D is uncertain. Germline loops: CDR1 SQVTM, CDR2 ANQGSEA. The CDR3 runs to 12 residues. The V gene lost 6 bases and the J gene lost 7 bases, with 13 bases spanning the gap. CDR3 DNA sequence: TGCAGCGTCGATCCTGACGCAAATGAGCAGTTCTTC. Translating it yields CSVDPDANEQFF.

The chain combines TRBV7-8 with TRBJ2-5; D may be TRBD1 or TRBD2 (5 bases each). Germline V CDR1 and CDR2: SGHVS, FQNEAQ. Trimming removed 5 bases at V and 0 bases at J, with 10 bases between. The CDR3 has 14 amino acids. The CDR3 sequence is CASSEGWYQETQYF. CDR3 in DNA: TGTGCCAGCAGCGAGGGGTGGTACCAAGAGACCCAGTACTTC.

This clonotype has at least ten counts. J is TRBJ2-7 and V is TRBV7-3, with TRBD1 matching 9 bases. V was pared by 5 bases and J by 5 bases, with 10 bases of the junction left unmatched. This CDR3 comprises 15 residues. The germline V gene has CDR1 SGHTA and CDR2 FQGTGA. The CDR3 DNA sequence: TGTGCCAGCAGCCCACGAGCCGGGACAGGGAACGAGCAGTACTTC. It encodes CASSPRAGTGNEQYF.

This clonotype appeared a few times. The chain combines TRBV27 with TRBJ1-1, with 7 positions matching TRBD1. Trimming took 7 bases from V and 2 from J; bases not matched to a gene: 10. CDR1 MNHEY and CDR2 SMNVEV come from the germline V gene (reference sequence). This CDR3 spans 15 amino acids. The CDR3 region is CASTTATGSNTEAFF. The CDR3 bases are TGTGCCAGCACTACCGCGACAGGGTCCAACACTGAAGCTTTCTTT.

This sequence joins TRBV4-3 and TRBJ2-3; TRBD2 matches at 8 bases. CDR1 LGHNA and CDR2 YSLEER come from the germline V gene. The CDR3 spans 15 residues. Unmatched junction bases numbered 7, after V lost 3 bases and J lost 5 bases. CDR3 amino acids: CASSQPGLAVDTQYF. For the CDR3, the DNA is TGCGCCAGCAGCCAGCCCGGACTAGCTGTAGATACGCAGTATTTT.